This entry lists 26 T cell receptor beta chains sequenced from one sample in a study of blood T cell repertoires in COVID-19. The method was immunoSEQ multiplex PCR; TCRdb's version includes in-frame clones alone and lacks a portion of them. The repertoire holds under 250,000 clones, with around nine tenths as singletons. Sequencing was done on a sample of peripheral blood. These TCRs come from an older woman who had recovered from COVID-19.

The rearrangement links TRBV19 to TRBJ2-7; 9 bases agree with TRBD1. The germline V gene has CDR1 LNHDA and CDR2 SQIVND (reference sequence). The V gene end was trimmed by 5 bases and the J gene end by 4 bases; junction bases not matched to a gene: 6. The length of the CDR3 is 14 residues. This chain's CDR3 is CASSVGQGRYEQYF. CDR3 sequence (DNA): TGTGCCAGTAGTGTCGGACAGGGGCGGTACGAGCAGTACTTC.

The genes are TRBV6-5 and TRBJ1-2; D uncertain. V gave up 2 bases and J gave up 4 bases, with 14 bases separating them. Germline CDR1 reads MNHEY; CDR2 reads SVGAGI. The CDR3 length is 15 residues. DNA of the CDR3: TGTGCCAGCAGTTACGGGCCCCCCGGAGGCTATGGCTACACCTTC. Protein product: CASSYGPPGGYGYTF.

This clone was observed a few times. The V call is TRBV5-6, the J call TRBJ2-3, with 12 bases aligning to TRBD1. The germline gives CDR1 SGHDT, CDR2 YYEEEE. This CDR3 has 16 residues. With V trimmed by 4 bases and J by 4 bases, 7 bases remained unmatched. DNA of the CDR3: TGTGCCAGCAGCCGGGACAGGGGGCGCGACCCAGATACGCAGTATTTT. Translation gives CASSRDRGRDPDTQYF.

The gene calls are TRBV3-1 (or the pseudogene TRBV3-2) and TRBJ2-1, with 7 bases lining up with TRBD1. V shed 0 bases and J 7 bases; nucleotides not matched to a gene: 12. CDR3 size: 17 residues. Looked up from germline, CDR1 is LGHDT and CDR2 is YNNKEL (reference sequence). The CDR3 region has the DNA TGTGCCAGCAGCCAAGATCTAGGGGGCGCCGGTGAGAATGAGCAGTTCTTC. It encodes CASSQDLGGAGENEQFF.

The V and J genes are TRBV5-1 and TRBJ2-1, with 9 bases matching TRBD2. V lost 2 bases and J lost 8; bases outside the gene matches: 14. The germline CDR1 and CDR2 sequences are SGHRS and YFSETQ. The CDR3 consists of 17 residues. The CDR3 loop is CASSFAGGVSGVYEQFF. The CDR3, as DNA: TGCGCCAGCAGCTTCGCGGGAGGGGTTAGCGGGGTATATGAGCAGTTCTTC. Supplemented by reference TRBV5-1 and TRBJ2-1, the full variable domain reads KAGVTQTPRYLIKTRGQQVTLSCSPISGHRSVSWYQQTPGQGLQFLFEYFSETQRNKGNFPGRFSGRQFSNSRSEMNVSTLELGDSALYLCASSFAGGVSGVYEQFFGPGTRLTVL.

The chain joins TRBV2 to TRBJ2-2, with 9 nucleotides matching TRBD1. The CDR3 loop spans 15 amino acids. The V and J ends lost 1 base and 4 bases, in that order; junction bases with no gene match: 1. In germline, CDR1 is SNHLY, CDR2 FYNNEI. CDR3 loop: CASSEGTGATGELFF. The CDR3, as DNA: TGTGCCAGCAGTGAAGGGACAGGGGCCACCGGGGAGCTGTTTTTT.

Only one count was recorded for this clone. The rearrangement links TRBV9 to TRBJ2-3, with TRBD2 matching 14 bases. The CDR3 runs 17 residues. V lost 3 bases to trimming and J lost 4 bases; unmatched junction nucleotides: 7. Per germline, CDR1 SGDLS and CDR2 YYNGEE. DNA of the CDR3: TGTGCCAGCAGCGGGCGACTAGCGGGGGGGCTCGCAGATACGCAGTATTTT. This encodes CASSGRLAGGLADTQYF.

This chain links TRBV27 with TRBJ1-2, with D possibly being TRBD1 (5 bases). Trimming took 4 bases from V and 5 from J, leaving 11 bases between them. The CDR3 has 13 residues. Germline values: CDR1 MNHEY, CDR2 SMNVEV (reference sequence). The CDR3 DNA sequence: TGTGCCAGCAGTTCCCGGGGGGTGTATGGCTACACCTTC. It specifies CASSSRGVYGYTF.

The chain uses TRBV5-1 and TRBJ2-3, with D possibly being TRBD1 (6 bases). In germline, CDR1 is SGHRS, CDR2 YFSETQ. The CDR3 totals 16 residues. The V and J ends lost 4 bases and 0 bases respectively, with 15 bases between them. CDR3 coding DNA: TGCGCCAGCAGCGCCCCCGACAGGTCTAGCACAGATACGCAGTATTTT. Encoded protein: CASSAPDRSSTDTQYF.

J is TRBJ2-3 and V is TRBV11-2; 7 bases align to TRBD2. The J segment lost 4 bases and the V segment lost 3 bases, leaving 7 bases of the junction unmatched. Germline V lookup: CDR1 SGHAT, CDR2 FQNNGV. This CDR3 region has 15 residues. CDR3 loop: CASSFFGGWSDTQYF. The CDR3 nucleotides read TGTGCCAGCAGCTTCTTCGGGGGGTGGTCAGATACGCAGTATTTT.

The chain uses TRBV9 and TRBJ1-1, with D hard to call. The CDR3 runs to 15 residues. V lost 1 base and J 0 bases, leaving 10 bases between the germline ends. Looked up from germline, CDR1 is SGDLS and CDR2 is YYNGEE. This CDR3 reads CASSVSGLMNTEAFF. In nucleotides, the CDR3 is TGTGCCAGCAGCGTAAGTGGGCTGATGAACACTGAAGCTTTCTTT.

V is TRBV28 and J is TRBJ2-1; D unresolved. There are 12 residues in the CDR3. Germline V gene sequence: CDR1 MDHEN, CDR2 SYDVKM. V was shortened by 3 bases and J by 2 bases, with 2 bases between the two germline ends. The DNA for the CDR3 is TGTGCCAGCAGTTTCGCCTACAATGAGCAGTTCTTC. Translating it yields CASSFAYNEQFF.

The chain combines TRBV25-1 with TRBJ2-1; D unclear. The CDR3 covers 14 residues. Germline CDR1 MGHDK, CDR2 SYGVNS. Between the trimmed V and J ends, which lost 4 bases and 3 bases, there was a span of 10 bases. The CDR3 region has the DNA TGTGCCAGCAGTGGGGCAGGCCGCTACAATGAGCAGTTCTTC. As protein: CASSGAGRYNEQFF.

This chain uses TRBV3-1 (or the pseudogene TRBV3-2) with TRBJ2-7; TRBD2 aligns across 7 bases. The CDR3 is 12 amino acids. From germline, CDR1 is LGHDT and CDR2 YNNKEL (reference sequence). The V gene end was trimmed by 0 bases and the J gene end by 12 bases; junction bases not matched to a gene: 5. The CDR3 reads CASSQEGRGRYF. The CDR3, as DNA: TGTGCCAGCAGCCAAGAAGGGAGGGGTAGGTACTTC.

This clone was observed once. The chain has TRBV28 and TRBJ2-7; 12 bases align to TRBD1. Germline V gives CDR1 MDHEN, CDR2 SYDVKM. The CDR3 has 17 residues. The ends lost 5 bases at V and 3 bases at J; junction bases unmatched: 11. CDR3 loop: CASSRDRGRAVGYEQYF. In DNA, the CDR3 is TGTGCCAGCAGTCGGGACAGGGGGCGCGCGGTTGGCTACGAGCAGTACTTC. The whole variable domain, filled in from reference TRBV28 and TRBJ2-7, reads DVKVTQSSRYLVKRTGEKVFLECVQDMDHENMFWYRQDPGLGLRLIYFSYDVKMKEKGDIPEGYSVSREKKERFSLILESASTNQTSMYLCASSRDRGRAVGYEQYFGPGTRLTVT.

This rearrangement joins TRBV7-9 to TRBJ2-3, with TRBD2 as a possible D gene (5 bases). V lost 3 bases and J lost 4, with 17 bases in between. Germline CDR1 SEHNR, CDR2 FQNEAQ (reference sequence). The CDR3 runs 16 residues. CDR3 protein: CASSLARLLEPDTQYF. As DNA, the CDR3 is TGTGCCAGCAGCTTGGCTAGACTACTAGAGCCAGATACGCAGTATTTT. The complete variable domain, with remaining parts taken from reference TRBV7-9 and TRBJ2-3, reads DTGVSQNPRHKITKRGQNVTFRCDPISEHNRLYWYRQTLGQGPEFLTYFQNEAQLEKSRLLSDRFSAERPKGSFSTLEIQRTEQGDSAMYLCASSLARLLEPDTQYFGPGTRLTVL.

In nucleotides, the CDR3 is TGCGCCAGCAGCTTTCAGTACACCGGGGAGCTGTTTTTT. Residues: CASSFQYTGELFF. This chain joins TRBV5-1 and TRBJ2-2, with D unresolved. V lost 2 bases to trimming and J lost 3 bases, with 5 bases between them. This CDR3 is built from 13 residues. Germline V gene lookup returns CDR1 SGHRS and CDR2 YFSETQ.

This clone occurred many times. The chain links TRBV19 to TRBJ1-5, with D maybe TRBD1 (5 bases). Trimming stripped 10 bases from V and 2 bases from J, with 18 bases between. Germline V gene data show CDR1 as LNHDA and CDR2 as SQIVND (reference sequence). There are 15 residues in the CDR3. The CDR3 sequence: CATGTRGTGNQPQHF. CDR3 coding DNA: TGTGCCACAGGGACTCGAGGAACGGGCAATCAGCCCCAGCATTTT.

The chain combines TRBV28 with TRBJ2-7; the D gene is possibly TRBD2 (6 bases). The CDR3 contains 16 residues. Germline V gene sequence: CDR1 MDHEN, CDR2 SYDVKM. V lost 6 bases and J 1 base, leaving 19 bases between the germline ends. The CDR3 protein is CASSSPRGYLSYEQYF. As DNA, the CDR3 is TGTGCCAGCAGCTCCCCCCGGGGGTATCTGTCCTACGAGCAGTACTTC.

This chain joins TRBV2 and TRBJ2-2, with 9 bases fitting TRBD1. Germline V CDR1 and CDR2: SNHLY, FYNNEI. CDR3 length: 15 amino acids. J gave up 3 bases and V 8 bases, and 7 bases lay outside the gene matches. The CDR3 spells CASGQGQGYTGELFF. The DNA for the CDR3 is TGTGCCAGCGGCCAGGGACAGGGATACACCGGGGAGCTGTTTTTT. Supplemented by reference TRBV2 and TRBJ2-2, the full variable domain reads EPEVTQTPSHQVTQMGQEVILRCVPISNHLYFYWYRQILGQKVEFLVSFYNNEISEKSEIFDDQFSVERPDGSNFTLKIRSTKLEDSAMYFCASGQGQGYTGELFFGEGSRLTVL.

This clone was detected a few times. The chain links TRBV5-6 to TRBJ2-3; 9 nucleotides match TRBD2. The CDR3 contains 16 residues. The ends lost 3 bases at V and 6 bases at J; junction bases unmatched: 11. Germline V lookup: CDR1 SGHDT, CDR2 YYEEEE. The CDR3: CASSSLGGGERDTQYF. The CDR3 DNA is TGTGCCAGCAGCTCCCTTGGCGGGGGGGAGCGGGATACGCAGTATTTT.

The rearrangement joins TRBV2 to TRBJ2-7; a possible D gene is TRBD1 (5 bases). Per the germline V gene, CDR1 is SNHLY and CDR2 is FYNNEI. This CDR3 spans 13 amino acids. Trimming took 8 bases from V and 1 from J, leaving 12 bases between them. This chain's CDR3 is CASLGQGSYEQYF. The CDR3 nucleotides are TGTGCCAGCCTCGGGCAGGGATCCTACGAGCAGTACTTC.

V usage is TRBV5-1 and J usage is TRBJ2-1; D not certain. V gave up 4 bases and J gave up 5 bases, with 16 bases separating them. The V gene's germline CDR1 is SGHRS and CDR2 YFSETQ. The CDR3 extends over 15 amino acids. The CDR3 region has the DNA TGCGCCAGCAGCCAACTCCACGGGTCCCACAATGAGCAGTTCTTC. It codes for CASSQLHGSHNEQFF.

V usage is TRBV4-1 and J usage is TRBJ1-5; 7 bases map to TRBD1. Germline CDR1 and CDR2: MGHRA and YSYEKL. The CDR3 length is 19 residues. V shed 1 base, J shed 4 bases, and the junction held 16 bases outside the gene matches. The CDR3: CASSQVQGVGVNPNQPQHF. The CDR3 region has the DNA TGCGCCAGCAGCCAAGTCCAGGGGGTTGGGGTTAATCCGAATCAGCCCCAGCATTTT.

This chain links TRBV19 with TRBJ1-1, with D perhaps matching TRBD1 (5 bases). The V and J ends lost 5 bases and 2 bases respectively, with 18 bases between them. There are 16 residues in the CDR3. CDR1 LNHDA and CDR2 SQIVND come from the germline V gene (reference sequence). The CDR3 DNA reads TGTGCCAGTAGTCTTACACTGGGGCAGTACAACACTGAAGCTTTCTTT. It encodes CASSLTLGQYNTEAFF.

The chain couples TRBV25-1 to TRBJ2-6, with D perhaps matching TRBD1 (5 bases). Trimming pared 7 bases from V and 3 bases from J, leaving 7 bases between. This CDR3 has 13 amino acids. Germline V gives CDR1 MGHDK, CDR2 SYGVNS. Here the CDR3 DNA reads TGTGCCAGCACCCAGGGTGGGGCCAACGTCCTGACTTTC. The encoded protein is CASTQGGANVLTF. Drawing the rest from reference TRBV25-1 and TRBJ2-6, the complete variable domain is EADIYQTPRYLVIGTGKKITLECSQTMGHDKMYWYQQDPGMELHLIHYSYGVNSTEKGDLSSESTVSRIRTEHFPLTLESARPSHTSQYLCASTQGGANVLTFGAGSRLTVL.